The following is a TCR beta chain sequence with its context. The clone's antigen remains unknown. Per-base qualities were not stored, and no clone one base away is much larger. The immunoSEQ hsTCRB assay version 4, run in survey mode, was used to sequence TCRbeta repertoires from genomic DNA. Genomic DNA was diluted to approximately 11 ng/uL, and up to roughly 1 ug per sample was used for TCRbeta sequencing. Under the source paper's analysis protocol: ImmunoSeq Analyzer 3.0 was used for analysis of TCRbeta data, and diversity was computed on productive nucleotide rearrangements. Using the Immunarch R package, the improved Chao index served to estimate lower-bound TCR diversity and the Gini coefficient served to estimate clonality. Nucleotide rearrangements that differed but encoded the same CDR3beta amino acid sequence were counted as separate clonotypes. Differential abundance analysis identified TCRbeta sequences significantly enriched in antigen-responding cells relative to anti-CD3/anti-CD28-activated cells. Using predicted peptide-MHC specificity as the basis, GLIPH2 grouped TCRs into clusters, both for each participant individually and for the merged data sets that combined participants. The table comes from immuneACCESS by way of TCRdb, which keeps in-frame sequences with V and J called. Part of the clones is missing from these tables; in studies checked, under half for an unresolved V gene and the rest for unknown reasons. V, J and clone size derive from that table, while D and trimming were established from the DNA sequence. For this sample there are roughly 28,000 clones; 78% appear just once. Together, the top ten hold more than 0.75% of the sample.

The CDR3 has 13 amino acids, counting the end cysteine and phenylalanine. The DNA shown is the 39-base CDR3, in frame from base 1. The germline V gene (reference sequence) sets CDR1 to LNHDA and CDR2 to SQIVND. V sheds 6 bases and J sheds 12 bases, leaving 18 bases between their ends. What the treatment or condition label conveys for this sample: suppressive antiretroviral therapy. Lysates of CMV-infected fibroblasts were used at around 10 ug/mL for cell stimulation. Memory CD4+ T cells that did not respond, being CD40L-negative, CD69-negative and CD45RO-high, were sorted as memory populations depleted of antigen-responding cells. Participants were HIV-1-infected adults who started suppressive ART during chronic infection. Plasma HIV-1 RNA had been undetectable (below 50 copies/mL) in participants for at least 4 years. To be included, participants needed a CD4+ T cell count above 400 cells/uL and a positive CMV serology. Before stimulation, PBMCs were isolated using density centrifugation and then depleted of CD8+ T cells. CD8-depleted PBMCs were stimulated for 18 hours with anti-CD28/CD49d costimulation, CD40-blocking antibody and enfuvirtide to prevent new infections. Cell sorting was done on a Beckman Coulter MoFlo Legacy or XDP sorter, and dead cells were excluded with propidium iodide. For samples with more than one million cells, genomic DNA was extracted with the QIAamp DNA Mini Kit, and for all other samples the Quick-DNA Microprep Kit was used.

This entry comes from a study of persistence of HIV-infected CD4 T cells (TCRdb year 2020). Notes on the research overall: CMV- and HIV-1 Gag-responding CD4+ T cells were isolated from ART-treated individuals so that antigen-driven clonal expansion of HIV-1-infected cells could be examined. In the cross-participant TCR cluster analysis, under ten participants were included for CMV and 6 or 7 participants were included for Gag. The clonality of all cells in each sorted population was assessed by TCRbeta sequencing, whereas the clonality of infected cells was assessed by proviral sequencing. Peripheral blood samples of up to about 200 mL were taken at multiple time points, with the exception of two participants who underwent leukapheresis at a single time point. Suppressive ART had been received by participants for a median of about eight years. Overall results and qualifications from the work: The study involved few individuals and tested only a limited range of antigens. TCRbeta richness in CMV- and Gag-responding cells was significantly lower than in anti-CD3/anti-CD28-responding cells; CMV-responding cells had higher oligoclonality than CD3/CD28-stimulated and Gag-responding cells. Restriction of bulk TCR analyses to the rare CMV-responding cells that actually carried HIV-1 proviruses was not possible. Antigen-responding cells were enriched for degenerate expanded CDR3beta sequences, which suggests convergent selection of CD4+ responses to CMV and Gag. Within the same sorted populations, how oligoclonal the TCRs were correlated with how oligoclonal the proviruses were.

The input for sequencing was CD4+ T cells sorted from PBMCs after roughly 18-hour stimulation, taken from a patient who received antiretroviral therapy. The meaning of the sample's cell subset or site label: CD40L-CD69- CD45RO-high memory CD4 T cells not responding to CMV lysate. The source is an adult woman with HIV who was CMV-seropositive. The rearranged chain carries TRBV19 and TRBJ2-1, with the D gene uncertain. CDR3 region: CASSRPGELRQFF. The sequenced DNA: TGTGCCAGTAGCCGCCCTGGCGAGCTCAGGCAGTTCTTC.